This record covers a single T cell receptor (beta chain). The antigen is unknown. This sample was taken from a study of cytotoxic CD8 clonotypes in ibrutinib-treated CLL. Turning to the study itself: After a median around 12 months on treatment (6 to 36), response samples were drawn. Whole-study findings and limits: Clonality climbed at ibrutinib response, then dropped toward baseline at progression. Private clonotypes, not public ones, expanded at ibrutinib response.

Data came from immunoSEQ multiplex PCR; TCRdb stores just in-frame clones and leaves some out. The sample carries some 200,000 clones, approximately 70% recorded once. Sequenced here: PBMCs, sampled after 12 months of ibrutinib treatment. The origin of this receptor is a human donor with chronic lymphocytic leukemia.

Here the CDR3 DNA reads TGTGCCAGCAGTCCCCAACGGCGGGGCGGCGCCTACGAGCAGTACTTC. Translating it yields CASSPQRRGGAYEQYF. The rearrangement uses TRBV6-6 and TRBJ2-7; perhaps TRBD2 as D (6 bases). Trimming cost V 5 bases and J 2 bases, with 19 bases left between them. The V gene's germline CDR1 is MNHNY and CDR2 SVGAGI (reference sequence). The CDR3 totals 16 residues.